Included here is one TCR beta chain sequence, with context. Its antigen has not been determined. The record has no base qualities; no much larger clone is one base away. This entry is derived from a study of lymphopenia after photon versus proton radiotherapy (dated by TCRdb to between 2019 and 2020). About the investigation overall: The immunological effects of photon versus proton radiation therapy were compared in patients with gastrointestinal tumors who developed high-grade lymphopenia. A cohort of some 20 patients with gastrointestinal tumors who received either photon or proton therapy and subsequently developed lymphopenia was included. The study aimed to characterize how the two radiation modalities differ in their impact on the immune system.

Beyond this particular receptor, the publication reports: During treatment, patients who received proton therapy stayed relatively stable, whereas patients who received photon therapy lost naive T cells and TCR diversity and gained effector/memory populations. Among patients across the cohort who died, overall survival time showed an inverse correlation with a larger post-nadir drop in TCR diversity. The survival association was assessed only in patients who died, and the authors presented better survival with proton therapy as a possibility rather than a demonstrated result. After the lymphocyte count nadir, oligoclonal expansion, especially of CD8+ Temra cells, was observed in photon-treated repertoires, and the drop in diversity was driven by this expansion.

To prepare the library, the immunoSEQ multiplex PCR assay was applied. T cell repertoires were profiled by deep sequencing of rearranged TCR beta loci, alongside multiparametric flow cytometry. TCRdb re-hosts the immuneACCESS table, in-frame sequences only. Its copies lack some clones; in the studies checked, an unresolved V gene accounts for under half of them, and the cause for the rest is not known. The sample profile shows tens of thousands of clones; about 90% of them were found once. The ten biggest clones cover 10% to 13% of the sample. CDR1 and CDR2 are read off the germline V gene as MNHEY and SVGAGI. The CDR3 numbers 15 residues from cysteine through phenylalanine. The only DNA kept is the CDR3, 45 bases in frame from the first base. Trimming costs V 0 bases and J 7 bases, and their ends lie 12 bases apart.

The V and J genes are TRBV6-5 and TRBJ1-4, with a tentative D gene TRBD1 over 5 matching bases. This receptor was identified in a man at least 80 years old with esophageal cancer. The source material was peripheral blood, sampled from a patient treated with proton-based radiotherapy. The nucleotide sequence reads as follows: TGTGCCAGCAGTTACTCGAGGGACCCTTTTGAAAAACTGTTTTTT. Translation gives CASSYSRDPFEKLFF.